Listed below are T cell receptor beta chains from one sample, sequenced in a study of beta chain features in type 1 diabetes. The repertoire was sequenced with immunoSEQ multiplex PCR; TCRdb's copy has only in-frame clones and lacks some. The sample has around 360,000 clones, about 12% seen once. Sequenced: naive CD4+ T cells from blood. These receptors were taken from a woman aged 18 to 35 with type 1 diabetes. CDR3s leave out the opening cysteine and the closing phenylalanine or tryptophan. D genes are given only for firm matches.

10	TRBV7-9	TRBJ2-1	NA	ASSLQRAQQF
14	TRBV4-3	TRBJ2-1	NA	ASSRGGSLGSREQF
14	TRBV2	TRBJ2-5	TRBD2	ASSPGTSGRYETQY
13	TRBV6-5	TRBJ1-1	NA	ASSRPGGRGTEAF
13	TRBV4-3	TRBJ2-1	TRBD2	ASSPGGASYNEQF
12	TRBV5-6	TRBJ2-4	NA	ASSYLGFADIQY
8	TRBV10-3	TRBJ2-3	NA	AITTDTQY
13	TRBV27	TRBJ2-5	NA	ASSLSFSAFGTQY
11	TRBV7-3	TRBJ2-3	NA	ASSLEVADTQY
11	TRBV7-9	TRBJ2-7	TRBD1	ASLQTGSYEQY
11	TRBV7-2	TRBJ1-1	NA	ASSADRNTEAF
12	TRBV6-5	TRBJ1-4	TRBD1	ASSSGQGDEKLF
14	TRBV15	TRBJ1-1	NA	ATSRANPGFGAEAF
9	TRBV6-5	TRBJ1-2	NA	ASSYPGGYT
13	TRBV28	TRBJ1-4	NA	ASSFLAASNEKLF
11	TRBV19	TRBJ2-5	NA	ASSMTARETQY
14	TRBV11-2	TRBJ1-2	NA	ASSLGGRGSGYGYT
11	TRBV27	TRBJ2-7	NA	ASSNGQNYEQY
12	TRBV18	TRBJ1-1	NA	ASSPPRQQAEAF
11	TRBV14	TRBJ2-5	TRBD2	ASSPRAGGTQY
10	TRBV28	TRBJ2-2	TRBD1	AIQGPTGELF
13	TRBV11-2	TRBJ2-1	NA	ASKARQFSYNEQF
13	TRBV29-1	TRBJ2-3	TRBD2	SAGGASGITDTQY
12	TRBV2	TRBJ2-7	TRBD2	ASSVLAGMGEQY
12	TRBV5-1	TRBJ2-5	TRBD1	ASSPQGQEETQY
12	TRBV6-4	TRBJ1-1	TRBD1	ASSEGQGRTEAF
12	TRBV28	TRBJ2-7	NA	ASRRLDSPYEQY